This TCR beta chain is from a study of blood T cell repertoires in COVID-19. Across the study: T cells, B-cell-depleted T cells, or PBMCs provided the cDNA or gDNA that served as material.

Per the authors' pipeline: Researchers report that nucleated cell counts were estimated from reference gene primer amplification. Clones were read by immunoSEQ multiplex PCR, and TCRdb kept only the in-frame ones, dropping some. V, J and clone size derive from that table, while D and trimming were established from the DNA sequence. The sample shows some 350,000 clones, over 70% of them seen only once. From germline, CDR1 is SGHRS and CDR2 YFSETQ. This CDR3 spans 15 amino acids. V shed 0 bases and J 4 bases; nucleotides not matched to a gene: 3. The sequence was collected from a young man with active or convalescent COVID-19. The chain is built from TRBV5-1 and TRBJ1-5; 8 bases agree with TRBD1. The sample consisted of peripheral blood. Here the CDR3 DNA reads TGCGCCAGCAGCTTGGCAGGGGGCTGGAATCAGCCCCAGCATTTT. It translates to CASSLAGGWNQPQHF.